The rows below give T cell receptor beta chains drawn from one sample of a study of blood T cell repertoires in COVID-19. The assay was immunoSEQ multiplex PCR, and TCRdb's table has in-frame clones only and misses some. The repertoire holds roughly 84,000 clones, with about 85% as singletons. The sequenced sample was peripheral blood. The receptor set was obtained from a man older than 75 with active or convalescent COVID-19. Both conserved end residues are trimmed from each CDR3. The order of the fields is V gene, J gene, CDR3 protein.

TRBV18,TRBJ2-2,ASSPTRARGVNTGELF
TRBV5-6,TRBJ2-5,ASSLAATTQETQY
TRBV30,TRBJ2-3,AWTRRRADTQY
TRBV5-4,TRBJ1-1,ASSLAGMNTEAF
TRBV5-1,TRBJ1-1,ASSIPTGATEAF
TRBV11-2,TRBJ2-5,ASSIEGKTQY
TRBV5-8,TRBJ2-3,ATPRFTDTQY
TRBV7-8,TRBJ1-4,ASSLDRGGKLF
TRBV12-3/TRBV12-4,TRBJ2-3,ASSLGALDTQY
TRBV6-5,TRBJ1-1,ASTAVSKRTEAF
TRBV7-3,TRBJ2-1,ASKDAAGRTPYNEQF
TRBV18,TRBJ2-1,ASSPLGTSGAYNEQF
TRBV3-1/TRBV3-2,TRBJ2-5,ASSQGLRGGQETQY
TRBV2,TRBJ1-5,ASNFGQSGQPQH
TRBV6-5,TRBJ1-3,ASSPREGTWNTIY
TRBV7-7,TRBJ2-1,ASSLAEPGQGFYNEQF
TRBV2,TRBJ2-3,ASSRTDTQY
TRBV6-2/TRBV6-3,TRBJ1-2,ASSYSDRAVYGYT
TRBV14,TRBJ2-6,ASSQVPGQGLGGANVLT
TRBV29-1,TRBJ2-5,SVVSVQETQY
TRBV30,TRBJ1-3,AWSVRQANSGNTIY
TRBV18,TRBJ1-2,ASSPRTESNYGYT
TRBV5-1,TRBJ2-5,ASSLSPTGGGETQY
TRBV4-1,TRBJ1-5,ASSQEWQGAVGSYQPQH
TRBV10-3,TRBJ1-2,AISEEYGGRGYGYT
TRBV11-3,TRBJ2-5,ASSLALETQY
TRBV5-1,TRBJ1-2,ASSLVEGLYGYT
TRBV3-1/TRBV3-2,TRBJ1-2,ASSQMRSGYGYT
TRBV6-5,TRBJ1-5,ASSHPGEPQH
TRBV7-7,TRBJ2-3,ASSRDINSDTQY
TRBV7-3,TRBJ1-1,ASSSTGPNTEAF
TRBV7-3,TRBJ2-1,ASSLSGRPYNEQF
TRBV11-3,TRBJ1-6,ASSPPQGWNSPLH
TRBV2,TRBJ2-3,ASRMSAGVSTDTQY
TRBV5-4,TRBJ2-1,ASSSDLGSSYNEQF
TRBV27,TRBJ2-6,ASSPIRGGSGANVLT
TRBV14,TRBJ2-3,ASSLGLAGGITQY
TRBV7-8,TRBJ2-4,ASSLVGGGLISAKNIQY
TRBV5-1,TRBJ2-5,ASSPNTETQY
TRBV10-3,TRBJ1-2,AISAGAGHYGYT
TRBV11-2,TRBJ2-3,ASSLVFTGGTDTQY
TRBV7-6,TRBJ2-3,ASSLEVGGTTDTQY
TRBV5-6,TRBJ2-3,ASSPPGQGSDTQY
TRBV6-5,TRBJ1-1,ASSHGGWTEAF
TRBV7-2,TRBJ2-2,ASSFGRMNTGELF
TRBV20-1,TRBJ1-2,SARGGGYT
TRBV6-1,TRBJ2-3,ASSLSRNTQY
TRBV5-4,TRBJ2-4,ASSPNPSDLAKNIQY
TRBV7-9,TRBJ1-1,ASSLLEGTEAF
TRBV5-4,TRBJ2-5,ASSSPLAGVKETQY
TRBV28,TRBJ1-5,ASSTTVSNQPQH
TRBV11-2,TRBJ1-2,ASSLRGGYGYT
TRBV24-1,TRBJ1-5,ATSDSSRGLSNQPQH
TRBV5-1,TRBJ1-6,ASSVRGRENSPLH